Below, 27 T cell receptor beta chains from the same sample are listed, as sequenced in a study of CD8+ T cells in alopecia areata. RNA extraction was followed by reverse transcription into cDNA, which acted as the sequencing template. The table came from immunoSEQ multiplex PCR; TCRdb's copy has only in-frame clones and leaves some out. The data show about 200,000 clones, about 60% seen once. This material consisted of CD4+ T cells sorted from blood, taken at week 0. Receptors originate from a human donor with alopecia areata.

V and J are TRBV29-1 and TRBJ2-6, with 9 bases aligning to TRBD2. The CDR3 contains 20 residues. From germline, CDR1 is SQVTM and CDR2 ANQGSEA. V shed 4 bases and J 2 bases; nucleotides not matched to a gene: 18. The CDR3 here is CSVVVLAGKPGRAGANVLTF. For the CDR3, the DNA is TGCAGCGTTGTAGTGCTAGCGGGAAAACCGGGCCGAGCTGGGGCCAACGTCCTGACTTTC.

The table lists this clone with a few counts. This chain links TRBV27 with TRBJ2-5; possibly TRBD1 or TRBD2 for D (5 bases each). Trimming took 3 bases from V and 9 from J, leaving 8 bases between them. The germline CDR1 and CDR2 sequences are MNHEY and SMNVEV (reference sequence). CDR3 size: 11 residues. The CDR3: CASSFLGAQYF. As DNA, the CDR3 is TGTGCCAGCAGTTTTTTGGGGGCCCAGTACTTC.

This clone was picked up a small number of times. Written as DNA, the CDR3 is TGTGCCAGCAGCTTTGAGTGGAGCGTCCTCCACTTT. Translation gives CASSFEWSVLHF. The rearrangement joins TRBV7-2 to TRBJ1-6; D remains unclear. CDR3 length equals 12 residues. The germline V gene has CDR1 SGHTA and CDR2 FQGNSA. V dropped 3 bases and J dropped 15 bases, with 12 bases sitting between them.

The sample holds a few counts of this clone. The gene calls are TRBV5-4 and TRBJ1-1; the D gene is possibly TRBD1 (5 bases). V lost 2 bases, J lost 7 bases, and 18 bases lay in between. This CDR3 is built from 15 residues. Germline CDR1 is SGHNT and CDR2 is YYREEE (reference sequence). The CDR3 DNA reads TGTGCCAGCAGCTTTACAGGTACCGGAGGAGGTGAAGCTTTCTTT. Its protein is CASSFTGTGGGEAFF.

This clone was seen a few times. The V and J genes are TRBV29-1 and TRBJ2-7; possibly TRBD1 or TRBD2 for D (7 bases each). CDR1 and CDR2 from the germline V gene are SQVTM and ANQGSEA. V lost 6 bases and J lost 5, with 20 bases in between. The CDR3 is 14 residues long. The CDR3 region is CSVWGGQPFDEQYF. CDR3 nucleotide sequence: TGCAGCGTCTGGGGGGGACAGCCCTTTGACGAGCAGTACTTC.

The chain joins TRBV6-5 to TRBJ2-7, with D tentatively TRBD1 (5 bases). The germline gives CDR1 MNHEY, CDR2 SVGAGI. CDR3 length: 16 residues. V gave up 0 bases and J gave up 6 bases, with 18 bases separating them. CDR3 protein: CASSYSGPGILGEQYF. DNA of the CDR3: TGTGCCAGCAGTTACTCAGGGCCAGGGATCCTGGGCGAGCAGTACTTC.

This clone was detected only a few times. The rearrangement joins TRBV6-6 to TRBJ1-1; D remains unclear. Looked up from germline, CDR1 is MNHNY and CDR2 is SVGAGI (reference sequence). This CDR3 is 14 amino acids long. V was cut by 0 bases and J by 6 bases, with 11 bases left in between. This chain's CDR3 is CASSYSRAQPEAFF. CDR3 bases: TGTGCCAGCAGTTACTCGAGGGCGCAGCCTGAAGCTTTCTTT.

The chain has TRBV5-1 and TRBJ2-5; D possibly corresponds to TRBD2 (5 bases). Trimming took 4 bases from V and 2 from J, leaving 9 bases between them. The germline CDR1 and CDR2 sequences are SGHRS and YFSETQ. The CDR3 runs 13 residues. For the CDR3, the DNA is TGCGCCAGCAGCCGAGGACTGCAAGAGACCCAGTACTTC. Translated: CASSRGLQETQYF.

This clone occurred a few times. The chain uses TRBV29-1 and TRBJ2-7; perhaps TRBD1 as D (7 bases). This CDR3 spans 14 amino acids. Trimming shortened V by 6 bases and J by 6 bases, and 21 bases separated the two germline ends. The germline gives CDR1 SQVTM, CDR2 ANQGSEA. The CDR3 loop reads CSVVRDSGSGEQYF. The CDR3 DNA is TGCAGCGTCGTGCGGGACAGCGGCTCGGGCGAGCAGTACTTC.

Of note for this clone: The sample holds other DNA sequences that translate to the same CDR3. The chain couples TRBV30 to TRBJ1-5; tentative D call: TRBD1 (6 bases). This CDR3 is built from 13 residues. V was trimmed by 0 bases and J by 5 bases, leaving 8 bases between them. The germline CDR1 and CDR2 sequences are GTSNPN and SVGIG (reference sequence). CDR3 amino acids: CAWSVQGDQPQHF. The DNA for the CDR3 is TGTGCCTGGAGTGTACAGGGAGATCAGCCCCAGCATTTT. Combining the CDR3 with reference TRBV30 and TRBJ1-5 gives the whole variable domain SQTIHQWPATLVQPVGSPLSLECTVEGTSNPNLYWYRQAAGRGLQLLFYSVGIGQISSEVPQNLSASRPQDRQFILSSKKLLLSDSGFYLCAWSVQGDQPQHFGDGTRLSIL.

The gene calls are TRBV5-1 and TRBJ1-2, with D uncertain. Between the trimmed V and J ends, which lost 0 bases and 7 bases, there was a span of 16 bases. The germline CDR1 and CDR2 sequences are SGHRS and YFSETQ. The length of the CDR3 is 15 residues. CDR3 loop: CASSLGREYLGGYTF. CDR3 DNA sequence: TGCGCCAGCAGCTTGGGACGCGAATACCTGGGTGGCTACACCTTC.

The rearrangement uses TRBV15 and TRBJ1-5, with D uncertain. This CDR3 comprises 15 residues. V lost 2 bases, J lost 1 base, and 9 bases lay in between. Germline CDR1 LNHNV, CDR2 YYDKDF (reference sequence). The CDR3 reads CATSRQGPSNQPQHF. DNA for the CDR3: TGTGCCACCAGCAGACAAGGACCGAGCAATCAGCCCCAGCATTTT. Using reference TRBV15 and TRBJ1-5 for the parts outside the CDR3, the full variable domain is DAMVIQNPRYQVTQFGKPVTLSCSQTLNHNVMYWYQQKSSQAPKLLFHYYDKDFNNEADTPDNFQSRRPNTSFCFLDIRSPGLGDTAMYLCATSRQGPSNQPQHFGDGTRLSIL.

This chain links TRBV28 with TRBJ1-1, with no clear D. V gave up 5 bases and J gave up 12 bases, with 10 bases separating them. The CDR3 runs 10 residues. Germline CDR1 is MDHEN and CDR2 is SYDVKM. In nucleotides, the CDR3 is TGTGCCAGCAGTGGGTGGCGGACTTTCTTT. It yields the protein CASSGWRTFF.

Concerning this clone itself: The junction does not match germline at one end; this may be a read error. This chain uses TRBV6-5 with TRBJ2-5, with a possible D match to TRBD1 (5 bases). The CDR3 covers 15 residues. Germline CDR1 and CDR2: MNHEY and SVGAGI. CDR3 DNA sequence: TGTGCCAGCAGCACCGGACCGACAGTCCAAGGGACCCAGTACTTC. Encoded protein: CASSTGPTVQGTQYF.

This clone came up a few times. In DNA, the CDR3 is TGCAGCGTTGAAGATGGAGGTGGCTACACCTTC. Translated, it gives CSVEDGGGYTF. The rearrangement links TRBV29-1 to TRBJ1-2; D is unresolved. This CDR3 is 11 amino acids long. V lost 0 bases and J 7 bases, leaving 6 bases between the germline ends. Germline V gene sequence: CDR1 SQVTM, CDR2 ANQGSEA.

The V call is TRBV7-3, the J call TRBJ1-2, with 7 bases matching TRBD1. CDR1 SGHTA and CDR2 FQGTGA come from the germline V gene. This CDR3 has 14 residues. Losses at the gene ends were 5 bases for V and 3 bases for J; bases not matched to a gene: 6. The CDR3 DNA sequence: TGTGCCAGCAGCCTCGGGCAGGGGGACTATGGCTACACCTTC. Translating gives CASSLGQGDYGYTF.

The rearrangement uses TRBV9 and TRBJ2-3, with 7 bases fitting TRBD1. The CDR3 has 14 amino acids. The germline V gene encodes CDR1 SGDLS and CDR2 YYNGEE. V gave up 3 bases and J gave up 2 bases; unmatched junction bases: 3. The CDR3 nucleotides read TGTGCCAGCAGCGGACAGGGATACACAGATACGCAGTATTTT. Translating it yields CASSGQGYTDTQYF.

This sequence joins TRBV6-5 and TRBJ2-3; 14 bases agree with TRBD2. With V trimmed by 2 bases and J by 13 bases, 5 bases remained unmatched. There are 14 residues in the CDR3. Looked up from germline, CDR1 is MNHEY and CDR2 is SVGAGI. This CDR3 is CASSYQTSGRGKYF. CDR3 sequence (DNA): TGTGCCAGCAGTTACCAGACTAGCGGGAGGGGAAAGTATTTT.

CDR3 nucleotide sequence: TGTGCCAGCAGCGCCCACCTCACCGGGGAGCTGTTTTTT. Protein: CASSAHLTGELFF. The chain carries TRBV9 and TRBJ2-2; no clear D gene. V dropped 3 bases and J dropped 4 bases, with 7 bases sitting between them. The CDR3 has 13 residues. Germline V lookup: CDR1 SGDLS, CDR2 YYNGEE.

This clone has only a few counts. The rearrangement uses TRBV7-3 and TRBJ2-1; 9 bases fit TRBD2. Germline V gene data show CDR1 as SGHTA and CDR2 as FQGTGA. This CDR3 comprises 14 residues. V gave up 5 bases and J gave up 7 bases; unmatched junction bases: 6. The CDR3 is CASSTGLARNEQFF. The CDR3 DNA sequence: TGTGCCAGCAGCACAGGACTAGCGAGGAATGAGCAGTTCTTC.

A few counts support this clone. This rearrangement joins TRBV30 to TRBJ1-2; 7 positions match TRBD1. The CDR3 is 15 residues long. The V gene's germline CDR1 is GTSNPN and CDR2 SVGIG (reference sequence). The V segment lost 3 bases and the J segment 4 bases; nucleotides outside the gene matches: 11. The CDR3 reads CAWSRQGLMGYGYTF. DNA for the CDR3: TGTGCCTGGAGCCGACAGGGCCTAATGGGCTATGGCTACACCTTC.

The chain uses TRBV19 and TRBJ1-5, with unresolved D. The CDR3 totals 15 residues. The ends were cut back, 4 bases at V and 3 bases at J, with 13 bases in the middle. Germline V gene lookup returns CDR1 LNHDA and CDR2 SQIVND (reference sequence). The CDR3 nucleotides are TGTGCCAGTAGTAAGTCTGTGGCAGACAATCAGCCCCAGCATTTT. Amino acid sequence: CASSKSVADNQPQHF.

This chain joins TRBV14 and TRBJ2-3; 7 nucleotides agree with TRBD2. CDR3 size: 15 residues. Trimming took 3 bases from V and 1 from J; bases not matched to a gene: 4. Looked up from germline, CDR1 is SGHDN and CDR2 is FVKESK. DNA of the CDR3: TGTGCCAGCAGCCACTTGAGCGGGGGCACAGATACGCAGTATTTT. Its translation: CASSHLSGGTDTQYF.

The chain has TRBV29-1 and TRBJ1-2, with 9 bases lining up with TRBD1. This CDR3 contains 12 residues. The germline V gene encodes CDR1 SQVTM and CDR2 ANQGSEA. V dropped 5 bases and J dropped 6; count of bases not matched to a gene: 4. The CDR3 nucleotides are TGCAGCGTTCTCGACAGGGGGGATGGCTACACCTTC. Its translation: CSVLDRGDGYTF.

The chain has TRBV4-1 and TRBJ2-5; the D gene is possibly TRBD2 (6 bases). The ends were cut back, 0 bases at V and 4 bases at J, with 12 bases in the middle. Germline CDR1 and CDR2: MGHRA and YSYEKL. CDR3 length: 15 amino acids. CDR3: CASSQDWRDGETQYF. The DNA for the CDR3 is TGCGCCAGCAGCCAAGATTGGCGGGACGGAGAGACCCAGTACTTC.

This chain links TRBV30 with TRBJ1-5; a weak D match, TRBD1 (6 bases). Germline CDR1 is GTSNPN and CDR2 is SVGIG (reference sequence). The CDR3 sequence is 14 residues long. Trimming cost V 1 base and J 1 base, with 8 bases left between them. The CDR3 is CAWSAGQSNQPQHF. DNA of the CDR3: TGTGCCTGGAGTGCCGGACAGAGCAATCAGCCCCAGCATTTT.

This chain links TRBV5-1 with TRBJ1-2; D unresolved. This CDR3 has 15 residues. Germline V gene data show CDR1 as SGHRS and CDR2 as YFSETQ. Deletions cut 0 bases from V and 4 bases from J, with 13 bases between. The CDR3 loop is CASSLVNGGLYGYTF. In DNA form, the CDR3 reads TGCGCCAGCAGCTTGGTGAACGGCGGACTCTATGGCTACACCTTC.